This TCR beta chain came from a study of blood T cell repertoires in COVID-19. As handled by the study authors: Reference gene primer amplification gave nucleated cell count estimates. Method: immunoSEQ multiplex PCR; TCRdb's copy keeps in-frame clones and lacks some. V, J and clone size are those of that table, while D and trimming were read from the DNA. The sample has approximately 54,000 clones; 81% are singletons. CDR3 length: 20 residues. The ends lost 0 bases at V and 2 bases at J; junction bases unmatched: 17. Germline V gene sequence: CDR1 SGHRS, CDR2 YFSETQ. This clonotype was obtained from a woman aged 60 to 75 with acute or convalescent COVID-19. The V call is TRBV5-1, the J call TRBJ1-3, with TRBD1 matching over 7 bases. Input material: peripheral blood. The CDR3 protein is CASSLASGTEFIMPGNTIYF. CDR3 nucleotide sequence: TGCGCCAGCAGCTTGGCCTCGGGGACAGAGTTCATAATGCCTGGAAACACCATATATTTT.